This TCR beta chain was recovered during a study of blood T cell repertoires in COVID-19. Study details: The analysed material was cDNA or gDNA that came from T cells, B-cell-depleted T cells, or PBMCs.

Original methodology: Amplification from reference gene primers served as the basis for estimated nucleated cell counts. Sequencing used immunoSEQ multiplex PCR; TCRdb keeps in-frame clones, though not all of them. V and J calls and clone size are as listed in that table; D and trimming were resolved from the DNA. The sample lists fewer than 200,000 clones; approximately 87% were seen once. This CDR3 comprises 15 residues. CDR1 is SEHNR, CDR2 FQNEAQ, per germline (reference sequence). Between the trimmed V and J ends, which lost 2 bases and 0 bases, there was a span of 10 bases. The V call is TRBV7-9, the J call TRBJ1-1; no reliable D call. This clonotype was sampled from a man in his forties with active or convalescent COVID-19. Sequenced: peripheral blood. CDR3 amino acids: CASSLRESLNTEAFF. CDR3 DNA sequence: TGTGCCAGCAGCTTAAGGGAGTCCCTGAACACTGAAGCTTTCTTT.